The 5 T cell receptor beta chains listed next were all sequenced from one sample in a study of beta chain features in type 1 diabetes. The sequenced template was cDNA made from the entire isolated RNA. Data came from immunoSEQ multiplex PCR; TCRdb stores just in-frame clones and leaves some out. The table records 250,000 or so clones, 68% of them present only once. Sequencing input: naive CD4+ T cells from blood. The receptors come from a man aged 25 to 45 in good health.

Regarding this clone: The same CDR3 also results from other DNA sequences found in this sample. V and J are TRBV7-2 and TRBJ1-5; no definite D call. Trimming took off 5 bases at V and 1 base at J, with 6 bases between the two ends. Germline V gene data show CDR1 as SGHTA and CDR2 as FQGNSA. CDR3 size: 13 residues. CDR3 in amino acids: CASSLDSNQPQHF. The CDR3 DNA reads TGTGCCAGCAGCCTGGACAGCAATCAGCCCCAGCATTTT.

V gene TRBV30 combines with J gene TRBJ2-7; D call uncertain. Trimming took off 3 bases at V and 5 bases at J, with 8 bases between the two ends. CDR3 length: 11 amino acids. Germline CDR1 is GTSNPN and CDR2 is SVGIG (reference sequence). The CDR3 DNA follows: TGTGCCTGGAGCGACCCGGACGAGCAGTACTTC. Translated, it gives CAWSDPDEQYF.

The chain has TRBV7-9 and TRBJ2-3, with unresolved D. V dropped 1 base and J dropped 5 bases, with 13 bases sitting between them. There are 15 residues in the CDR3. Germline V CDR1 and CDR2: SEHNR, FQNEAQ (reference sequence). The DNA for the CDR3 is TGTGCCAGCAGCTTAGGTGGCACCTCGGGAGATACGCAGTATTTT. Its protein is CASSLGGTSGDTQYF.

V gene TRBV11-2 combines with J gene TRBJ2-1; 12 bases map to TRBD2. The CDR3 contains 15 residues. CDR1 and CDR2 from the germline V gene are SGHAT and FQNNGV. The ends lost 5 bases at V and 10 bases at J; junction bases unmatched: 9. The CDR3 region has the DNA TGTGCCAGCAGCCCCCCGACTAGCGGGGGAGGGGAGCAGTTCTTC. It translates to CASSPPTSGGGEQFF.

V is TRBV9 and J is TRBJ2-7; D not certain. The CDR3 has 14 amino acids. V lost 2 bases, J lost 0 bases, and 9 bases lay in between. Per the germline V gene, CDR1 is SGDLS and CDR2 is YYNGEE. The CDR3 is CASSVDPSSYEQYF. Here the CDR3 DNA reads TGTGCCAGCAGCGTTGACCCTTCCTCCTACGAGCAGTACTTC.